The sequence of this T cell receptor beta chain was determined in a study of shared clonotypes between healthy human individuals. The donors, all of them Caucasian adults, lived in Nashville, Tennessee. Notes on the study in general: Four donors had roughly 5.2% of their naive CD4 clonotypes in common.

CDR3 length: 15 amino acids. From germline, CDR1 is SGHRS and CDR2 YFSETQ. With 6 bases removed from V and 2 bases from J, the gap between germline ends came to 15 bases. Clones were read by immunoSEQ multiplex PCR, and TCRdb kept only the in-frame ones, dropping some. The data hold over 2 million clones, with 90% to 95% observed a single time. Turning to this clone: The antigen is not known.

Sequences were obtained from naive CD4+ T cells sorted from blood. The subset here: CD45RA+ positively selected. The receptor comes from a man younger than 35 in good health. The chain uses TRBV5-1 and TRBJ1-3; D ambiguous. The CDR3 bases are TGCGCCAGCACCCGTGAAGGGAAGACTGGAAACACCATATATTTT. This encodes CASTREGKTGNTIYF.